This entry concerns a single T cell receptor beta chain. The sample originates from a study of blood T cell repertoires in COVID-19. For the study at large: Italy, Spain and the United States were the sources of the convalescent and acute COVID-19 samples.

Researchers sorted participants into cohorts using their self-reported clinical history. Original handling: Scientists estimated how many nucleated cells there were by amplifying reference gene primers. TCRdb's table, derived via immunoSEQ multiplex PCR, lists solely in-frame clones and lacks some. V and J calls and clone size are as listed in that table; D and trimming were resolved from the DNA. The sample has a few hundred thousand clones, almost 90% seen once; the top ten hold approximately 1%. The CDR3 loop spans 15 amino acids. Germline values: CDR1 MNHEY, CDR2 SVGEGT. Trimming left V 0 bases short and J 6 bases short, with 12 bases between.

The V gene is TRBV6-2 or TRBV6-3, the J gene TRBJ1-5; D is undetermined. This sequence was found in a woman between 25 and 40 years old who had been exposed to COVID-19. Specimen: PBMCs or T cells enriched from blood (not recorded which). The CDR3 DNA reads as TGTGCCAGCAGTTACTCGAGTCGGTTGCGTCAGCCCCAGCATTTT. This encodes CASSYSSRLRQPQHF.